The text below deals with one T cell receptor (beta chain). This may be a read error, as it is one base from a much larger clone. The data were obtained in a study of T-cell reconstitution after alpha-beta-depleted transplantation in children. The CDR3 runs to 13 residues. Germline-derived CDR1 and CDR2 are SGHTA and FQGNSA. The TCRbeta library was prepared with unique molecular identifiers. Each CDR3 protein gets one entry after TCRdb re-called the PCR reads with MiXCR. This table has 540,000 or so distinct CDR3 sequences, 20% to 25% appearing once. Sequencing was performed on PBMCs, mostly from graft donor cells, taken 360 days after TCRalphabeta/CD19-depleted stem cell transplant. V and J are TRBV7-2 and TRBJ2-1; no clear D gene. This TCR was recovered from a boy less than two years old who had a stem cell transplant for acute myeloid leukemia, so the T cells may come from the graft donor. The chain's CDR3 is CVSSFVANNEQFF. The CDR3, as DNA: TGTGTCAGCAGCTTTGTAGCAAACAATGAGCAGTTCTTC.